The T cell receptor beta chain under discussion was sequenced for a study of OX40 agonist ivuxolimab in advanced cancers. Study details: Age averaged 60 years (range about 20 to 79), and more than 80% were male. Whole-study findings and limits: Among the lowest peripheral clonal expansion occurred in 0.1-3.0 mg/kg partial responders.

The germline CDR1 and CDR2 sequences are MNHNS and SASEGT. The CDR3 length is 15 residues. The ends were cut back, 6 bases at V and 2 bases at J, with 14 bases in the middle. This clone was seen just once. Its antigen remains unidentified. TCRdb's copy holds only in-frame clones and misses some; the assay was immunoSEQ multiplex PCR. The profile shows around 70,000 clones, approximately 90% of them singletons. This chain joins TRBV6-1 and TRBJ1-5; D unclear. Sequenced material: CD4+ or CD8+ T cells sorted from blood, taken in a trial of the OX40 agonist ivuxolimab. This TCR came from an adult with an advanced solid tumor such as melanoma, head and neck, liver or kidney cancer. The CDR3 nucleotides read TGTGCCAGCAGGGGGTGGGTAATTGGCAATCAGCCCCAGCATTTT. Its translation is CASRGWVIGNQPQHF.